This TCR beta chain was identified during a study of OX40 agonist ivuxolimab in advanced cancers. Germline V gives CDR1 SEHNR, CDR2 FQNEAQ (reference sequence). V shed 1 base and J shed 9 bases, with 7 bases lying between them. This CDR3 contains 12 residues. Sequencing used immunoSEQ multiplex PCR; TCRdb keeps in-frame clones, though not all of them. The table lists 35,000 to 40,000 clones, less than 85% of them singletons. Specimen: CD4+ or CD8+ T cells sorted from blood, collected in a trial of the OX40 agonist ivuxolimab. This clonotype was obtained from an adult with an advanced solid tumor such as melanoma, head and neck, liver or kidney cancer. V is TRBV7-9 and J is TRBJ1-5; D is perhaps TRBD1 (6 bases). For the CDR3, the DNA is TGTGCCAGCAGCTTAGTAGGGGGGCCCCAGCATTTT. It translates to CASSLVGGPQHF.